The entry below describes one T cell receptor beta chain. Antigen: not known. One end of the junction fails to match germline, which may point to a read error. The sample comes from a study of blood T cells in healthy people across ages. About the study: About one barcoded beta molecule per two T cells came from capture by template switching.

The use of a sample-barcoded 5' primer and a J-beta primer mix characterized a second PCR of about 6 to 11 cycles. A 12-random-nucleotide template-switch adaptor tagged each cDNA molecule. One entry per CDR3 protein, called by TCRdb with MiXCR from the 5' RACE reads. The data contain more than 1 million distinct CDR3 sequences, roughly 45% of them seen just once; the ten biggest clones take up approximately 20%. Extraction yielded at least 5 micrograms of total RNA per sample. Study observations and caveats: Unsorted PBMC input precluded a conclusive naive versus antigen-experienced comparison.

The material sequenced was blood. The TCR originated in a woman aged 60-70 years in good health.

The CDR3 is CASREGQHDGYTF. The CDR3 DNA sequence: TGTGCCAGCAGGGAAGGACAGCATGATGGCTACACCTTC. V is TRBV2 and J is TRBJ1-2; weak D call: TRBD1 (6 bases). Per germline, CDR1 SNHLY and CDR2 FYNNEI. CDR3 length equals 13 residues. The whole variable domain, filled in from reference TRBV2 and TRBJ1-2, reads EPEVTQTPSHQVTQMGQEVILRCVPISNHLYFYWYRQILGQKVEFLVSFYNNEISEKSEIFDDQFSVERPDGSNFTLKIRSTKLEDSAMYFCASREGQHDGYTFGSGTRLTVV.